The clone carrying this TCR beta chain was seen a handful of times. This entry is derived from a study of T cell repertoires in cytomegalovirus infection. For the study at large: Carrying CMV and the relevant HLA type showed in public TCR beta signatures.

TCRdb used MiXCR to reprocess the reads, holding one entry per CDR3 protein. This table holds hundreds of thousands of distinct CDR3 sequences, more than 20% found once. The germline gives CDR1 SGHVS, CDR2 FNYEAQ. This CDR3 has 16 residues. With V trimmed by 6 bases and J by 0 bases, 6 bases remained unmatched. The chain couples TRBV7-6 to TRBJ1-5, with 9 positions matching TRBD1. The receptor was isolated from a human donor in good health (CMV status not recorded). Some clones in this sample may be carry-over from other donors' samples. The sequenced material came from CD8+ T cells from PBMCs. The DNA for the CDR3 is TGTGCCAGCAGTACAGGGGGCCGACTTAGCAATCAGCCCCAGCATTTT. This encodes CASSTGGRLSNQPQHF.